Presented here are 23 T cell receptor beta chains from one specimen sequenced in a study of tumor-infiltrating lymphocytes in glioblastoma multiforme. TCRB libraries came from RNA via three nested multiplex PCR rounds. TCRdb called the multiplex PCR reads again in MiXCR, with one record for every CDR3 protein. The repertoire has 30,000 or so distinct CDR3 sequences, approximately 60% of them found once; the top ten carry around 34%. The sequenced material came from brain tumor tissue. These receptors were taken from a male donor with glioblastoma.

About this clonotype: An end of the junction does not agree with germline; a read error may underlie this. J is TRBJ2-6 and V is TRBV5-1; a weak D match, TRBD1 (5 bases). CDR1 and CDR2 (germline): SGHRS, YFSETQ. The CDR3 length is 13 residues. The CDR3 reads CASTSSGANVLAF. For the CDR3, the DNA is TGCGCCAGCACCAGCTCTGGGGCCAACGTCCTGGCTTTC.

The chain carries TRBV15 and TRBJ1-6; TRBD1 agrees at 7 bases. This CDR3 is built from 14 residues. From germline, CDR1 is LNHNV and CDR2 YYDKDF (reference sequence). Trimming at V came to 7 bases and at J to 3 bases, leaving 3 bases not matched to a gene. For the CDR3, the DNA is TGTGCCACCAAAGACAGGGACTATAATTCACCCCTCCACTTT. Translated, it gives CATKDRDYNSPLHF.

On this clonotype itself: Germline and junction disagree at one end, which may indicate a read error. This chain connects TRBV6-5 to TRBJ1-2, with unresolved D. The CDR3 extends over 13 amino acids. Germline V CDR1 and CDR2: MNHEY, SVGAGI. The chain's CDR3 is CASSYFAEEGCTF. The CDR3 nucleotides are TGTGCCAGCAGTTACTTTGCGGAGGAAGGCTGCACCTTC.

This clonotype was found once. This chain joins TRBV19 and TRBJ2-1, with 8 bases that match TRBD2. Trimming took 5 bases from V and 5 from J; bases not matched to a gene: 11. Germline assignment: CDR1 LNHDA and CDR2 SQIVND (reference sequence). The CDR3 spans 16 residues. The CDR3 here is CASSVISGSRDNEQFF. The CDR3 nucleotides are TGTGCCAGTAGTGTCATAAGCGGGAGTCGAGACAATGAGCAGTTCTTC. Using reference TRBV19 and TRBJ2-1 for the parts outside the CDR3, the full variable domain is DGGITQSPKYLFRKEGQNVTLSCEQNLNHDAMYWYRQDPGQGLRLIYYSQIVNDFQKGDIAEGYSVSREKKESFPLTVTSAQKNPTAFYLCASSVISGSRDNEQFFGPGTRLTVL.

The table lists this clonotype with many counts. The chain is built from TRBV20-1 and TRBJ2-7; unclear D gene. Germline loops: CDR1 DFQATT, CDR2 SNEGSKA (reference sequence). Trimming pared 1 base from V and 6 bases from J, leaving 10 bases between. The CDR3 is made up of 12 amino acids. The chain's CDR3 is CSARASSSEQYF. DNA for the CDR3: TGCAGTGCTAGAGCTAGTTCCAGCGAGCAGTACTTC.

Concerning this clonotype itself: A much larger clone is a single base away; this may be a read error. This CDR3 reads CSARGRGQGHYEQHF. CDR3 sequence (DNA): TGCAGTGCTAGAGGTCGTGGACAGGGCCACTACGAGCAGCACTTC. The V and J genes are TRBV20-1 and TRBJ2-7; 8 bases line up with TRBD1. The CDR3 is made up of 15 amino acids. The germline gives CDR1 DFQATT, CDR2 SNEGSKA (reference sequence).

This clonotype was seen many times. V usage is TRBV5-6 and J usage is TRBJ2-5; D not resolved. V gave up 6 bases and J gave up 5 bases, with 8 bases separating them. The CDR3 is 11 amino acids. Germline V gene data show CDR1 as SGHDT and CDR2 as YYEEEE. The DNA for the CDR3 is TGTGCCAGCAACCGTGGGGAGACCCAGTACTTC. This encodes CASNRGETQYF.

Regarding this clonotype: A read error is likely, as this CDR3 ends without the conserved phenylalanine or tryptophan. The V call is TRBV30, the J call TRBJ2-4; D is perhaps TRBD1 (6 bases). The CDR3 loop spans 13 amino acids. Germline lookup yields CDR1 GTSNPN and CDR2 SVGIG (reference sequence). V lost 8 bases and J lost 4, with 15 bases in between. CDR3 loop: CASRGQGKNIQYL. CDR3 sequence (DNA): TGTGCCAGCCGGGGACAAGGGAAAAACATTCAGTACCTC.

This clonotype was recorded many times. V gene TRBV29-1 combines with J gene TRBJ1-2; no clear D. Trimming took off 4 bases at V and 3 bases at J, with 9 bases between the two ends. This CDR3 is built from 12 residues. Per the germline V gene, CDR1 is SQVTM and CDR2 is ANQGSEA. CDR3 nucleotides: TGCAGCGTTGTTGTCGGCGACTATGGCTACACCTTC. This encodes CSVVVGDYGYTF.

This clonotype was detected ten times or more. This rearrangement joins TRBV2 to TRBJ2-2; D is perhaps TRBD1 (6 bases). Germline V gene lookup returns CDR1 SNHLY and CDR2 FYNNEI. This CDR3 comprises 15 residues. V shed 2 bases and J shed 5 bases, with 12 bases lying between them. CDR3 in amino acids: CASSESGQKTGELFF. Written as DNA, the CDR3 is TGTGCCAGCAGTGAATCAGGACAGAAAACCGGGGAGCTGTTTTTT.

This clonotype qualifies as medium-sized. In nucleotides, the CDR3 is TGTGCCAGCAGCTTACAAACTAGCAATGAGCAGTTCTTC. This gives the protein CASSLQTSNEQFF. The chain couples TRBV11-3 to TRBJ2-1, with D possibly TRBD2 on 5 matching bases. The CDR3 runs 13 residues. V was trimmed by 2 bases and J by 6 bases, leaving 8 bases between them. Germline V gene sequence: CDR1 SGHNT, CDR2 YENEEA.

Regarding this clonotype: A single base separates this from a much larger clone, so it may be a read error. CDR3 loop: CDSSLDEGHTEAFF. As DNA, the CDR3 is TGCGACAGCAGCTTGGATGAGGGGCACACTGAAGCTTTCTTT. The chain employs TRBV5-1 and TRBJ1-1; maybe TRBD1 (5 bases). Germline values: CDR1 SGHRS, CDR2 YFSETQ. The CDR3 has 14 amino acids.

The CDR3, as DNA: TGTGCCAGCTTACTTGGGTTAGCGGGAAACGAGCAGTACTTC. Amino acids: CASLLGLAGNEQYF. This sequence joins TRBV6-1 and TRBJ2-7; 8 bases map to TRBD2. The germline gives CDR1 MNHNS, CDR2 SASEGT. V lost 8 bases, J lost 5 bases, and 11 bases stayed unmatched. The CDR3 has 14 amino acids.

As concerns this clonotype: The CDR3 ends on some other residue instead of the conserved phenylalanine or tryptophan, so this is likely a read error. The CDR3 here is CASGAALGVGNTEAFL. CDR3 sequence (DNA): TGTGCCAGCGGGGCTGCTCTAGGGGTTGGGAACACTGAAGCTTTCTTA. This chain joins TRBV11-2 and TRBJ1-1, with a tentative D call TRBD1 (5 bases). CDR3 length: 16 amino acids. V was pared by 8 bases and J by 1 base, with 20 bases between. The V gene's germline CDR1 is SGHAT and CDR2 FQNNGV.

This clonotype turned up a few times. The chain uses TRBV19 and TRBJ1-1; D is undetermined. Trimming left V 10 bases short and J 5 bases short, with 23 bases between. This CDR3 has 15 residues. From germline, CDR1 is LNHDA and CDR2 SQIVND (reference sequence). The CDR3 nucleotides are TGTGCCACCCCGCCCGACGACCAGCCGCTGACTGAAGCTTTCTTT. Protein product: CATPPDDQPLTEAFF.

The V call is TRBV11-2, the J call TRBJ1-3; perhaps TRBD1 as D (5 bases). The CDR3 has 15 amino acids. Germline CDR1 SGHAT, CDR2 FQNNGV. Trimming removed 3 bases at V and 4 bases at J, with 13 bases between. CDR3 in DNA: TGTGCCAGCAGCTTCTCCGGGGCCCGGGGAAACACCATATATTTT. Its translation is CASSFSGARGNTIYF.

The gene calls are TRBV10-3 and TRBJ2-7, with D possibly matching TRBD1 (6 bases). With 2 bases removed from V and 6 bases from J, the gap between germline ends came to 8 bases. The CDR3 spans 12 residues. Germline CDR1 ENHRY, CDR2 SYGVKD. In nucleotides, the CDR3 is TGTGCCATCAGTGAGCAGGGGACCGAGCAGTACTTC. Amino acid sequence: CAISEQGTEQYF.

This clonotype was recorded once. V usage is TRBV6-6 and J usage is TRBJ1-1; the match to TRBD1 covers 10 bases. The CDR3 runs 14 residues. Germline V gene lookup returns CDR1 MNHNY and CDR2 SVGAGI (reference sequence). Germline trimming cut 5 bases from V and 8 bases from J; bases unmatched to any gene: 8. The CDR3 protein is CASSLGQGGTEAFF. CDR3 bases: TGTGCCAGCAGTCTAGGACAGGGGGGTACAGAAGCTTTCTTT.

Details on this clonotype: An end of the junction does not agree with germline; a read error may underlie this. This chain links TRBV5-6 with TRBJ2-1; 11 bases agree with TRBD2. Germline V lookup: CDR1 SGHDT, CDR2 YYEEEE. The CDR3 has 16 residues. CDR3 coding DNA: TGTGCAAGCAGCTTGTATAAGCTAGCGGGAGGAAATGAGCAGTTCTTC. Translation gives CASSLYKLAGGNEQFF.

The chain links TRBV3-1 to TRBJ2-1; 7 bases align to TRBD2. The CDR3 is 17 residues long. J was trimmed by 6 bases and V by 0 bases; bases with no gene match: 11. In germline, CDR1 is LGHDT, CDR2 YNNKEL (reference sequence). Written as DNA, the CDR3 is TGTGCCAGCAGCCAAGAGAGTGGTGTACTAGCGACCAATGAGCAGTTCTTC. It yields the protein CASSQESGVLATNEQFF.

Of note for this clonotype: Lacking the conserved final phenylalanine or tryptophan, this CDR3 likely reflects a read error. The DNA is omitted, as the CDR3 cannot be located on it reliably, and the CDR3 follows TCRdb's listing. The J gene is TRBJ2-1, the V gene TRBV10-3; the listed D gene, TRBD2, was not tested against the DNA. CDR1 is ENHRY and CDR2 is SYGVKD in the germline V gene. The CDR3 is 14 residues long, counting both termini. CDR3 loop: CASLAGRTYNEQSI.

This clonotype was counted ten times or more. The rearrangement uses TRBV30 and TRBJ1-2, with a weak D call TRBD1 (6 bases). This CDR3 is built from 15 residues. The V gene lost 2 bases and the J gene lost 2 bases, with 15 bases spanning the gap. Germline-derived CDR1 and CDR2 are GTSNPN and SVGIG (reference sequence). This CDR3 reads CAWSRGQGSNYGYTF. CDR3 DNA: TGTGCCTGGAGTCGCGGGCAGGGGTCGAACTATGGCTACACCTTC.

There are many counts of this clonotype. CDR3 bases: TGCAGTGCATTGACAGGGCTTCTATACGAGCAGTACTTC. Translation: CSALTGLLYEQYF. V is TRBV20-1 and J is TRBJ2-7, with 7 nucleotides matching TRBD1. V was clipped by 6 bases and J by 4 bases; unmatched bases: 9. Germline loops: CDR1 DFQATT, CDR2 SNEGSKA (reference sequence). The CDR3 runs to 13 residues.